A selection of T cell receptor beta chains follows, all from one sample in a study of T-cell reconstitution after alpha-beta-depleted transplantation in children. TCRdb analysed the PCR reads with MiXCR anew, one entry per CDR3 protein. Here the sample spans 550,000 to 800,000 distinct CDR3 sequences, 13% being singletons. The source material was PBMCs, sampled before TCRalphabeta/CD19-depleted stem cell transplant. All receptors derive from a girl aged 2-10 years with congenital amegakaryocytic thrombocytopenia, due to receive a stem cell transplant. Both conserved end residues are part of each CDR3. D genes are given only for firm matches. The size field is filled for only some rows; it gives once, few, many or a size class.

>TRBV7-9|TRBJ1-6|many|TRBD1
CASSLRGGQVHSPLHF
TGTGCCAGCAGCTTAAGAGGGGGACAGGTGCATTCACCCCTCCACTTT
>TRBV12-3/TRBV12-4|TRBJ2-6|many|-
CASGLSGANVLTF
TGTGCCAGTGGGCTTTCTGGGGCCAACGTCCTGACTTTC
>TRBV14|TRBJ2-1|few|TRBD2
CASSPLGEGRGEQFF
TGTGCCAGCAGCCCCCTGGGGGAGGGCCGGGGTGAGCAGTTCTTC
>TRBV10-1|TRBJ2-3|-|-
CASSEPSAGGPVTDTQYF
TGCGCCAGCAGTGAGCCTTCTGCAGGAGGGCCGGTGACAGATACGCAGTATTTT
>TRBV5-6|TRBJ2-7|many|TRBD2
CASSLSGRTYEQYF
TGTGCCAGCAGCTTGAGCGGGAGGACCTACGAGCAGTACTTC
>TRBV7-9|TRBJ2-1|-|TRBD2
CASRQGREQSF
TGTGCCAGCAGACAAGGGCGGGAGCAGTCCTTC
>TRBV29-1|TRBJ2-7|many|TRBD1
CSVQTGDGEQYF
TGCAGCGTCCAAACAGGGGATGGCGAGCAGTACTTC
>TRBV6-5|TRBJ2-7|many|-
CASSYDQGSYEQYF
TGTGCCAGCAGTTACGACCAGGGATCCTACGAGCAGTACTTC
>TRBV5-1|TRBJ2-3|-|TRBD2
CASSRDPREVGYTQYF
TGCGCCAGCAGCCGCGATCCGCGGGAGGTCGGTTATACGCAGTATTTT
>TRBV6-2/TRBV6-3|TRBJ2-7|many|-
CASSAQGAQYF
TGTGCCAGCAGTGCACAGGGAGCGCAGTACTTC
>TRBV12-3/TRBV12-4|TRBJ2-1|many|-
CASSLFTGSSPKQFF
TGTGCCAGCAGTTTATTCACCGGGAGCAGTCCGAAGCAGTTCTTC
>TRBV20-1|TRBJ2-5|many|-
CSARVSTSYQETQYF
TGCAGTGCTAGAGTTAGTACCTCGTACCAAGAGACCCAGTACTTC
>TRBV7-6|TRBJ2-1|few|-
CASSLPENNEQFF
TGTGCCAGCAGCTTACCGGAGAACAATGAGCAGTTCTTC
>TRBV20-1|TRBJ2-3|many|-
CSASFPAAGRDFADTQYF
TGCAGTGCTAGTTTCCCGGCGGCAGGGCGGGATTTTGCAGATACGCAGTATTTT
>TRBV3-1|TRBJ2-7|few|TRBD2
CASSQDPAGDEQYF
TGTGCCAGCAGCCAAGATCCCGCGGGAGACGAGCAGTACTTC
>TRBV5-1|TRBJ2-1|-|-
CASSLREASYNEQFF
TGCGCCAGCAGCTTGAGGGAAGCGTCCTACAATGAGCAGTTCTTC
>TRBV12-3/TRBV12-4|TRBJ1-2|-|-
CASRPGPGLSGYTF
TGTGCCAGCAGACCAGGCCCGGGGTTGTCCGGCTACACCTTC
>TRBV5-1|TRBJ2-3|many|-
CASSVTTDTQYF
TGCGCCAGCAGCGTAACTACAGATACGCAGTATTTT
>TRBV29-1|TRBJ1-2|-|-
CSVEGQGRSYGYTF
TGCAGCGTTGAGGGGCAGGGGAGATCCTATGGCTACACCTTC
>TRBV7-2|TRBJ2-1|many|-
CASSTPTHSSYNEQFF
TGTGCCAGCAGCACCCCGACACATAGCTCCTACAATGAGCAGTTCTTC
>TRBV9|TRBJ2-1|many|-
CASSGQNEQFF
TGTGCCAGCAGCGGACAGAATGAGCAGTTCTTC
>TRBV29-1|TRBJ1-2|many|-
CSVEDQGTLTGYGYTF
TGCAGCGTTGAAGATCAGGGGACCCTAACGGGCTATGGCTACACCTTC
>TRBV5-1|TRBJ1-1|-|-
CASSTLQGRSTEAFF
TGCGCCAGCAGCACCTTACAGGGAAGAAGTACTGAAGCTTTCTTT
>TRBV6-1|TRBJ1-6|-|-
CASYRSSYNSPLHF
TGTGCCAGCTATCGGAGCTCCTATAATTCACCCCTCCACTTT
>TRBV20-1|TRBJ1-5|many|-
CSATDSDQPQHF
TGCAGTGCCACCGACAGTGATCAGCCCCAGCATTTT
>TRBV9|TRBJ2-7|many|TRBD2
CASSVGLGGDSYEQYF
TGTGCCAGCAGCGTAGGTCTTGGGGGGGATTCCTACGAGCAGTACTTC
>TRBV10-3|TRBJ2-1|many|-
CASWTAISSYNEQFF
TGTGCCAGCTGGACAGCCATAAGCTCCTACAATGAGCAGTTCTTC
>TRBV12-3/TRBV12-4|TRBJ1-5|many|-
CASSLSLGNQPQHF
TGTGCCAGCAGTTTGAGTTTGGGCAATCAGCCCCAGCATTTT
>TRBV5-1|TRBJ2-1|many|TRBD2
CASSPLAGEWYEQFF
TGCGCCAGCAGCCCACTAGCGGGAGAATGGTATGAGCAGTTCTTC
>TRBV2|TRBJ1-1|few|-
CASSPGAPTEAFF
TGTGCCAGCAGTCCAGGGGCCCCCACTGAAGCTTTCTTT
>TRBV20-1|TRBJ1-2|many|-
CSARDHSTVDGYTF
TGCAGTGCTAGAGATCACTCGACGGTTGATGGCTACACCTTC
>TRBV9|TRBJ2-1|-|-
CASSVVGPNNEQFF
TGTGCCAGCAGCGTAGTGGGTCCAAACAATGAGCAGTTCTTC
>TRBV5-1|TRBJ2-5|many|-
CASSDREETQYF
TGCGCCAGCAGTGATAGGGAAGAGACCCAGTACTTC
>TRBV11-2|TRBJ1-2|many|-
CASSPLYPDYGYTF
TGTGCCAGCAGCCCCCTGTACCCAGACTATGGCTACACCTTC
>TRBV30|TRBJ1-5|-|-
CAWASDGSNQPQHF
TGTGCCTGGGCCTCGGACGGTAGCAATCAGCCCCAGCATTTT
>TRBV15|TRBJ2-1|-|-
CATSRGDSSYNEQFF
TGTGCCACCAGCAGAGGTGACAGCTCCTACAATGAGCAGTTCTTC
>TRBV20-1|TRBJ1-2|many|TRBD1
CSARDRGRGYTF
TGCAGTGCTAGGGACAGGGGGCGCGGCTACACCTTC
>TRBV4-1|TRBJ1-1|few|-
CASSLQPGNTEAFF
TGCGCCAGCAGCCTCCAGCCAGGGAACACTGAAGCTTTCTTT
>TRBV20-1|TRBJ2-5|-|-
CCARDSKKEKTQYF
TGCTGTGCTAGAGATAGTAAGAAGGAGAAGACCCAGTACTTC
>TRBV6-1|TRBJ2-3|-|TRBD2
CASTGQGGPDDTQYF
TGTGCCAGCACGGGCCAGGGAGGGCCGGATGATACGCAGTATTTT
>TRBV5-1|TRBJ2-7|many|-
CASSLGTSGLIYEQYF
TGCGCCAGCAGCTTGGGCACTTCGGGACTCATTTACGAGCAGTACTTC
>TRBV12-3/TRBV12-4|TRBJ1-5|many|TRBD1
CASSFGRGQPQHF
TGTGCCAGCAGTTTCGGCAGGGGGCAGCCCCAGCATTTT
>TRBV2|TRBJ2-6|-|-
CARQLSGANVLTF
TGTGCCAGACAATTATCTGGGGCCAACGTCCTGACTTTC
>TRBV12-3/TRBV12-4|TRBJ2-7|few|TRBD2
CASSLAGTRGYEQYF
TGTGCCAGCAGTTTAGCCGGGACTAGAGGGTACGAGCAGTACTTC
>TRBV5-1|TRBJ2-1|-|TRBD2
CASRKTSGIPYNEQFF
TGCGCCAGCCGAAAGACTAGCGGGATACCCTACAATGAGCAGTTCTTC
>TRBV20-1|TRBJ2-3|many|TRBD2
CSARATSGSDADTQYF
TGCAGTGCTAGAGCTACTAGCGGGAGTGACGCAGATACGCAGTATTTT
>TRBV20-1|TRBJ2-7|many|-
CSARGLHEQYF
TGCAGTGCTAGAGGGCTCCACGAGCAGTACTTC
>TRBV7-9|TRBJ2-1|few|-
CASSPLSAYNEQFF
TGTGCCAGCAGCCCACTCAGCGCTTACAATGAGCAGTTCTTC
>TRBV20-1|TRBJ2-1|many|TRBD2
CSAMSSGIEDNEQFF
TGCAGTGCCATGAGTAGCGGGATCGAGGACAATGAGCAGTTCTTC
>TRBV20-1|TRBJ2-7|-|-
CSETAWSRLPVANYEQYF
TGCAGTGAAACCGCCTGGTCCCGCCTTCCCGTAGCCAACTACGAGCAGTACTTC
>TRBV28|TRBJ2-4|many|TRBD1
CASSSADRGQYF
TGTGCCAGCAGTTCCGCGGACAGGGGTCAGTACTTC